This T cell receptor beta chain was recorded in a study of shared clonotypes between healthy human individuals. Study at large: Plates per donor: three CD4 naive, three CD4 memory, two CD8 naive, one CD8 memory.

Study-level findings and limits: Owing to a small donor count, the genetic and exposure-history diversity represented was limited.

In regard to this clone: What it binds is unknown.

The CDR3 extends over 12 amino acids. V was cut by 2 bases and J by 4 bases, with 9 bases left in between. Looked up from germline, CDR1 is GTSNPN and CDR2 is SVGIG (reference sequence). Method: immunoSEQ multiplex PCR; TCRdb's copy keeps in-frame clones and lacks some. Of 950,000 to 1,100,000 clones in the sample, approximately 76% are singletons; the top ten hold 1.4% to 1.5%. Material: memory CD4+ T cells sorted from blood. Subset described: CD45RA-negative fraction. The chain recombines TRBV30 with TRBJ2-7; D remains unclear. The receptor was isolated from a young man in good health. CDR3: CAWSLHSYEQYF. The CDR3 DNA sequence: TGTGCCTGGAGTTTACATTCTTACGAGCAGTACTTC.